These 3 T cell receptor beta chains came from one sample sequenced in a study of T-cell reconstitution after alpha-beta-depleted transplantation in children. A TCRbeta library incorporating unique molecular identifiers was prepared. TCRdb ran MiXCR on the PCR reads and lists one entry per CDR3 protein. Here the sample spans roughly 120,000 distinct CDR3 sequences, about a tenth being singletons. Specimen: PBMCs, collected before TCRalphabeta/CD19-depleted stem cell transplant. These TCRs come from a boy aged 2-15 years with acute lymphoblastic leukemia, due to receive a stem cell transplant.

Ten or more counts support this clonotype. The chain has TRBV2 and TRBJ2-2; 8 nucleotides agree with TRBD1. The CDR3 has 16 amino acids. In germline, CDR1 is SNHLY, CDR2 FYNNEI. The V segment lost 3 bases and the J segment 4 bases; nucleotides outside the gene matches: 7. The DNA for the CDR3 is TGTGCCAGCAGTGATGTTGGACAGGGATCCACCGGGGAGCTGTTTTTT. This codes for CASSDVGQGSTGELFF.

This chain links TRBV5-1 with TRBJ2-7; the D call may be TRBD1 or TRBD2 (5 bases each). This CDR3 is 16 amino acids long. Germline-derived CDR1 and CDR2 are SGHRS and YFSETQ. V lost 0 bases and J lost 11, with 24 bases in between. The CDR3 here is CASSLDRDLYSRTEYF. The CDR3 nucleotides read TGCGCCAGCAGCTTGGATCGGGACCTCTATTCCCGGACGGAGTACTTC.

The chain combines TRBV30 with TRBJ2-5; possibly TRBD1 for D (6 bases). The CDR3 consists of 11 residues. Germline V lookup: CDR1 GTSNPN, CDR2 SVGIG (reference sequence). Trimming removed 5 bases from V and 7 bases from J, with 11 bases in between. The CDR3 loop reads CAWAGAGTQYF. Written as DNA, the CDR3 is TGTGCCTGGGCAGGGGCTGGGACCCAGTACTTC.